The rows below give T cell receptor beta chains drawn from one sample of a study of blood T cell repertoires in COVID-19. The repertoire was sequenced with immunoSEQ multiplex PCR; TCRdb's copy has only in-frame clones and lacks some. The profile shows about 78,000 clones, under 80% of them singletons. The sample comprised peripheral blood. The receptors originated from a human donor in a cohort sampled during active COVID-19. Both conserved end residues are trimmed from each CDR3. Fields, in order: CDR3 protein, V gene, J gene.

ASSRDGNNSPLH	TRBV28	TRBJ1-6
ASLVTGTGTYEQY	TRBV5-6	TRBJ2-7
SASTVGYSNQPQH	TRBV20-1	TRBJ1-5
ASGRGGETQY	TRBV2	TRBJ2-5
ASSLGQGRSYEQY	TRBV5-1	TRBJ2-7
ASSLADFRGGPETQY	TRBV11-2	TRBJ2-5
ASSGHRGRSNQPQH	TRBV11-2	TRBJ1-5
ASSQALWNTEAF	TRBV4-3	TRBJ1-1
ASSLERDYGYT	TRBV5-1	TRBJ1-2
ASSPSVGARDQPQH	TRBV18	TRBJ1-5
ASSPRTNQETQY	TRBV7-9	TRBJ2-5
ASSLEGSRNTEAF	TRBV5-1	TRBJ1-1
AKYRDPQPQH	TRBV5-1	TRBJ1-5
ASSLVSVNNEQF	TRBV7-2	TRBJ2-1
ASSYSSAGREEKLF	TRBV6-5	TRBJ1-4
ASSSTVNSPLH	TRBV19	TRBJ1-6
ATSRSSNYGYT	TRBV15	TRBJ1-2
ASSLAEYEQY	TRBV28	TRBJ2-7
ASSQGEAQTEAF	TRBV3-1/TRBV3-2	TRBJ1-1
SARESGEAF	TRBV20-1	TRBJ1-1
ASSRTGAGDQPQH	TRBV6-5	TRBJ1-5
ASSPGKRSTGSTDTQY	TRBV18	TRBJ2-3
ASSGTVGEEQY	TRBV6-5	TRBJ2-7
ASTVAGAFYEQY	TRBV2	TRBJ2-7
ASSQTSGGAHEQF	TRBV4-2	TRBJ2-1
ASSFLSGVVNTEAF	TRBV9	TRBJ1-1
ASSGTGGTSGANVLT	TRBV18	TRBJ2-6
ASSPAGGYNEQF	TRBV18	TRBJ2-1
ASSPRGGGVQETQY	TRBV11-2	TRBJ2-5
ASSLWPLNTEAF	TRBV5-1	TRBJ1-1
ASSSTAYNSPLH	TRBV6-5	TRBJ1-6
ASAQGARDEQY	TRBV25-1	TRBJ2-7
ASSWTGGLASGNTIY	TRBV5-6	TRBJ1-3
ASSGDRGFGGELF	TRBV2	TRBJ2-2
ASSPTGNTEAF	TRBV12-3/TRBV12-4	TRBJ1-1
ASSSDRGAAEKLF	TRBV7-9	TRBJ1-4
ASNDRGLYGYT	TRBV28	TRBJ1-2
ASSERTGKETQY	TRBV2	TRBJ2-5
AISGGRGSYEQY	TRBV10-3	TRBJ2-7
AWSGDRVGQF	TRBV30	TRBJ2-1
ACRDRDQETQY	TRBV23-1	TRBJ2-5
ASSQAGLGSYT	TRBV4-1	TRBJ1-2
ASSVSLAGGTDTQY	TRBV9	TRBJ2-3
ASSYRTGQNTEAF	TRBV6-5	TRBJ1-1
AWARSYYEQY	TRBV30	TRBJ2-7
ASSFAGSTYGYT	TRBV5-4	TRBJ1-2
SALTFAEAF	TRBV20-1	TRBJ1-1
ASSHQGASGANVLT	TRBV14	TRBJ2-6
ASRVIPGPQH	TRBV12-3/TRBV12-4	TRBJ1-5
ASSFGLAGSYEQY	TRBV5-4	TRBJ2-7
ASSDFGGAWTEAF	TRBV10-2	TRBJ1-1
ASSQDFSGLGYT	TRBV4-3	TRBJ1-2
ASSPLGAELVGEQY	TRBV4-2	TRBJ2-7